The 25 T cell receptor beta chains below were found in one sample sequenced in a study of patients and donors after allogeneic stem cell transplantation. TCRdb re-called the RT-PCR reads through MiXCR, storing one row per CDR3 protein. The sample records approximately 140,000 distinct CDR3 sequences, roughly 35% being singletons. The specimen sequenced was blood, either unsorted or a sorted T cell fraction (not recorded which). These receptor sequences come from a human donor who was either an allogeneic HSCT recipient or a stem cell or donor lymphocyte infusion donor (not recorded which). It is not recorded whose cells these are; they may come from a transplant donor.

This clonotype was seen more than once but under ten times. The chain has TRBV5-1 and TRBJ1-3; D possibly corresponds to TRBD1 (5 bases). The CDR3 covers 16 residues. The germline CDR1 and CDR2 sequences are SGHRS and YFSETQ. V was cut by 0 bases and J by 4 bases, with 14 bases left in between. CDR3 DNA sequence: TGCGCCAGCAGCTTGGCGGGATCTCGACAGGGAAACACCATATATTTT. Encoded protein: CASSLAGSRQGNTIYF.

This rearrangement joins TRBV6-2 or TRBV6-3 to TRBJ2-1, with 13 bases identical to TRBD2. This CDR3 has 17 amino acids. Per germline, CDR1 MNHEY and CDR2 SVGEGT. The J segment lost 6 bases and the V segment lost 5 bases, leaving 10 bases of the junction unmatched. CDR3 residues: CASSTPQLAGGRNEQFF. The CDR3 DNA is TGTGCCAGCAGTACACCTCAACTAGCGGGGGGGCGCAATGAGCAGTTCTTC.

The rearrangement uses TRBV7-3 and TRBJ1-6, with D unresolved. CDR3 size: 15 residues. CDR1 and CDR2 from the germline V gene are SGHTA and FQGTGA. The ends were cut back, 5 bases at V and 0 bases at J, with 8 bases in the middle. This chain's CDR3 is CASSLWRSYNSPLHF. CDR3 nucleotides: TGTGCCAGCAGCCTCTGGCGCTCCTATAATTCACCCCTCCACTTT.

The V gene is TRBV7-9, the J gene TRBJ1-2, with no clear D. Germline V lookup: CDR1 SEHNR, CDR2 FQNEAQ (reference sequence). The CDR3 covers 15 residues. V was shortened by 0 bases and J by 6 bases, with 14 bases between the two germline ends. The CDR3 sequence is CASSLALGRDNGYTF. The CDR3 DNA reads TGTGCCAGCAGCTTAGCGCTAGGTAGGGATAATGGCTACACCTTC.

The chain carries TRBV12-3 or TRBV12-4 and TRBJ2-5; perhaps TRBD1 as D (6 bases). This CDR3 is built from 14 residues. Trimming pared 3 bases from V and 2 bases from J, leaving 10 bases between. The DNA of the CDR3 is TGTGCCAGCAGTTTCCTGGGGGCGCAAGAGACCCAGTACTTC. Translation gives CASSFLGAQETQYF.

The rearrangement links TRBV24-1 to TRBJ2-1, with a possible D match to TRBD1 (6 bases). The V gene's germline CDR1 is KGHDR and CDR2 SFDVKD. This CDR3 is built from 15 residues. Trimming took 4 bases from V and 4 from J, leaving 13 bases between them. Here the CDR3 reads CATSESGTYYNEQFF. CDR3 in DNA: TGTGCCACCAGTGAGTCCGGGACATATTACAATGAGCAGTTCTTC.

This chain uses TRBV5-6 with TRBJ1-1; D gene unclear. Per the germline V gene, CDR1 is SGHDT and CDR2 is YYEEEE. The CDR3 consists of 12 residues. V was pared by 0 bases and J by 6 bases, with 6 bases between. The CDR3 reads CASSLEAAEAFF. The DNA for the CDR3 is TGTGCCAGCAGCTTGGAGGCGGCTGAAGCTTTCTTT.

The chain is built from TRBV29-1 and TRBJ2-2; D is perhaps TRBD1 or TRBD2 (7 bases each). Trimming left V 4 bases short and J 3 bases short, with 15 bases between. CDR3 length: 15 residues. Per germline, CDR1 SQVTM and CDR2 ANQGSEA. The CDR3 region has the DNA TGCAGCGTTGGGGGAGGGACAGCGGACACCGGGGAGCTGTTTTTT. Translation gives CSVGGGTADTGELFF.

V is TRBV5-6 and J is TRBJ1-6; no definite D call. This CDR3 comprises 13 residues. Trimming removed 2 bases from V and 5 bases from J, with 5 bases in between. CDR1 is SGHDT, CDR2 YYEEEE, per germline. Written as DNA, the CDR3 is TGTGCCAGCAGCTTTCCGAATAATTCACCCCTCCACTTT. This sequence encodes CASSFPNNSPLHF. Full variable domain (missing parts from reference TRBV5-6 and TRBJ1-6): DAGVTQSPTHLIKTRGQQVTLRCSPKSGHDTVSWYQQALGQGPQFIFQYYEEEERQRGNFPDRFSGHQFPNYSSELNVNALLLGDSALYLCASSFPNNSPLHFGNGTRLTVT.

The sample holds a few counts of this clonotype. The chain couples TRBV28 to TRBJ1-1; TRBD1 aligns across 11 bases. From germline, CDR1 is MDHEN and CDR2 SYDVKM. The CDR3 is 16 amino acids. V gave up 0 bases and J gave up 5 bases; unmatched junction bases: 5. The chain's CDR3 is CASSLWGTGGDTEAFF. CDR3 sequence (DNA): TGTGCCAGCAGTTTATGGGGGACAGGGGGTGATACTGAAGCTTTCTTT. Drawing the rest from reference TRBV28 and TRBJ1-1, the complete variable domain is DVKVTQSSRYLVKRTGEKVFLECVQDMDHENMFWYRQDPGLGLRLIYFSYDVKMKEKGDIPEGYSVSREKKERFSLILESASTNQTSMYLCASSLWGTGGDTEAFFGQGTRLTVV.

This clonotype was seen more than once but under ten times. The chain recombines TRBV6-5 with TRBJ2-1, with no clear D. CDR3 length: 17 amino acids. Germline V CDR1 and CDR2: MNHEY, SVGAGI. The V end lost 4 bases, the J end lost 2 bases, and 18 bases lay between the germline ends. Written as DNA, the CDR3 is TGTGCCAGCAGTTCCCCCCTCACCGACGGTCCCTACAATGAGCAGTTCTTC. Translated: CASSSPLTDGPYNEQFF.

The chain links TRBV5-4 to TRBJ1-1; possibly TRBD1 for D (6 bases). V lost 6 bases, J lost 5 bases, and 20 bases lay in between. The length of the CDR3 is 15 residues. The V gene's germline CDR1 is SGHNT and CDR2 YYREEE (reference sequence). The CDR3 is CASTPSTGRRTEAFF. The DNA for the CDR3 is TGTGCCAGCACCCCATCTACAGGGAGGAGAACTGAAGCTTTCTTT.

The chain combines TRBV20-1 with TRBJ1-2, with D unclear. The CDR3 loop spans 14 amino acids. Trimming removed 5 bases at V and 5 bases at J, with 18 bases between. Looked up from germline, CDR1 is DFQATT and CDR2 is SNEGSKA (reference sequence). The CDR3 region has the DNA TGCAGTGCTTGGAATCAGGAGAACAGATATGGCTACACCTTC. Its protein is CSAWNQENRYGYTF.

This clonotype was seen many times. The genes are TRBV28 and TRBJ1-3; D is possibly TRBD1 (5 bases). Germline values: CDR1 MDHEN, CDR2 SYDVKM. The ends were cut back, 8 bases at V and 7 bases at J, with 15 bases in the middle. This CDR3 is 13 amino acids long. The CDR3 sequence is CASLGAWGNTIYF. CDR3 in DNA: TGTGCCAGCTTAGGAGCTTGGGGGAACACCATATATTTT.

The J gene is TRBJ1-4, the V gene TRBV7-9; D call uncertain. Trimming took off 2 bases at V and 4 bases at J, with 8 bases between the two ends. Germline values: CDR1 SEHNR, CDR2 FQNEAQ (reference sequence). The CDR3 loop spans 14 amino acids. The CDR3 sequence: CASSLRLINEKLFF. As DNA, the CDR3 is TGTGCCAGCAGCTTAAGGCTGATTAATGAAAAACTGTTTTTT. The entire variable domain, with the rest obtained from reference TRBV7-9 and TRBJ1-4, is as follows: DTGVSQNPRHKITKRGQNVTFRCDPISEHNRLYWYRQTLGQGPEFLTYFQNEAQLEKSRLLSDRFSAERPKGSFSTLEIQRTEQGDSAMYLCASSLRLINEKLFFGSGTQLSVL.

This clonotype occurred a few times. The CDR3 spells CASSSLQGNNREAFF. The DNA of the CDR3 is TGTGCCAGCAGCTCATTACAGGGGAACAATAGAGAAGCTTTCTTT. V is TRBV7-6 and J is TRBJ1-1, with 7 bases matching TRBD1. Germline CDR1 SGHVS, CDR2 FNYEAQ. The CDR3 runs 15 residues. Trimming removed 4 bases from V and 8 bases from J; junction bases left unmatched: 13.

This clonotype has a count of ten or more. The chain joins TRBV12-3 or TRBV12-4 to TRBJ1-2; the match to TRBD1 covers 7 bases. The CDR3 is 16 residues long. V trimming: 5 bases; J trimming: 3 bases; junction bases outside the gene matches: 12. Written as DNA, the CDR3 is TGTGCCAGCAGTCCCATTTTGTATGGACAGGACTATGGCTACACCTTC. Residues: CASSPILYGQDYGYTF.

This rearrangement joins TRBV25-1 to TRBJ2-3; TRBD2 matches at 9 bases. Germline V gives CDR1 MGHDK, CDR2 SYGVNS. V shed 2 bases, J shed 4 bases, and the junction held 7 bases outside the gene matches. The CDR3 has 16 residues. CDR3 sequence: CASSEEWSGGSDTQYF. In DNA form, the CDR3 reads TGTGCCAGCAGTGAAGAGTGGAGCGGGGGGTCAGATACGCAGTATTTT.

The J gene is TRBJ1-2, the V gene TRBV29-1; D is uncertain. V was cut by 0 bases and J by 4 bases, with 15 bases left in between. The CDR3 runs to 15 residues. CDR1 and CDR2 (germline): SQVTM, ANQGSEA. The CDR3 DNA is TGCAGCGTTGAAGAGCGGGTTGGGAGATCCTATGGCTACACCTTC. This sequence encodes CSVEERVGRSYGYTF.

CDR3 coding DNA: TGCAGTGCTACCCTCCTAAAGACAGGGACGATGAACACTGAAGCTTTCTTT. It translates to CSATLLKTGTMNTEAFF. The chain employs TRBV20-1 and TRBJ1-1; 7 positions agree with TRBD1. Germline V gene data show CDR1 as DFQATT and CDR2 as SNEGSKA (reference sequence). Trimming removed 4 bases from V and 0 bases from J; junction bases left unmatched: 14. The CDR3 spans 17 residues.

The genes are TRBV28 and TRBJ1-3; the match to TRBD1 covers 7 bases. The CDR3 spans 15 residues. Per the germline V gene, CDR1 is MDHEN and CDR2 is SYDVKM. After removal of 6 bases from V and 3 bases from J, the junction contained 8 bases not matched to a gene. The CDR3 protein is CASRRPQGVGNTIYF. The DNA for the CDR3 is TGTGCCAGCAGACGGCCCCAGGGGGTTGGAAACACCATATATTTT.

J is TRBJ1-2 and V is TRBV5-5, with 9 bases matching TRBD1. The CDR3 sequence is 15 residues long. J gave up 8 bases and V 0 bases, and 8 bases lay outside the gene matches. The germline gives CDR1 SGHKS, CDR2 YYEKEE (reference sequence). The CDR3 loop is CASSLAPGQGWGYTF. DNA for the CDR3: TGTGCCAGCAGCTTGGCCCCGGGACAGGGCTGGGGCTACACCTTC. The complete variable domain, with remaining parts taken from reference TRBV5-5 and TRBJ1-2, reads DAGVTQSPTHLIKTRGQQVTLRCSPISGHKSVSWYQQVLGQGPQFIFQYYEKEERGRGNFPDRFSARQFPNYSSELNVNALLLGDSALYLCASSLAPGQGWGYTFGSGTRLTVV.

In nucleotides, the CDR3 is TGTGCCAGCAGTTACTCGGATGCAGGCCCCTACGAGCAGTACTTC. Translated, it gives CASSYSDAGPYEQYF. This sequence joins TRBV6-5 and TRBJ2-7; D is ambiguous. This CDR3 spans 15 amino acids. Germline values: CDR1 MNHEY, CDR2 SVGAGI. Between the trimmed V and J ends, which lost 0 bases and 2 bases, there was a span of 11 bases.

As DNA, the CDR3 is TGTGCCAGCAGCTCCCGTGATCCGGCCCTCTCTGGAAACACCATATATTTT. The encoded protein is CASSSRDPALSGNTIYF. The chain carries TRBV13 and TRBJ1-3; the D is unclear. Germline V CDR1 and CDR2: PRHDT, FYEKMQ (reference sequence). Trimming removed 4 bases at V and 0 bases at J, with 16 bases between. CDR3 length: 17 amino acids. Full variable domain (remainder filled in from reference TRBV13 and TRBJ1-3): AAGVIQSPRHLIKEKRETATLKCYPIPRHDTVYWYQQGPGQDPQFLISFYEKMQSDKGSIPDRFSAQQFSDYHSELNMSSLELGDSALYFCASSSRDPALSGNTIYFGEGSWLTVV.

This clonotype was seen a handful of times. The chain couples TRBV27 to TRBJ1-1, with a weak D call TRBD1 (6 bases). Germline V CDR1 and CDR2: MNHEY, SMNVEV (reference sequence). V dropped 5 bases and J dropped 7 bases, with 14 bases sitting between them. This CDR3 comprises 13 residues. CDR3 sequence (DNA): TGTGCCAGCAGTCCACGAGGGGGACTTGAAGCTTTCTTT. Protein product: CASSPRGGLEAFF.